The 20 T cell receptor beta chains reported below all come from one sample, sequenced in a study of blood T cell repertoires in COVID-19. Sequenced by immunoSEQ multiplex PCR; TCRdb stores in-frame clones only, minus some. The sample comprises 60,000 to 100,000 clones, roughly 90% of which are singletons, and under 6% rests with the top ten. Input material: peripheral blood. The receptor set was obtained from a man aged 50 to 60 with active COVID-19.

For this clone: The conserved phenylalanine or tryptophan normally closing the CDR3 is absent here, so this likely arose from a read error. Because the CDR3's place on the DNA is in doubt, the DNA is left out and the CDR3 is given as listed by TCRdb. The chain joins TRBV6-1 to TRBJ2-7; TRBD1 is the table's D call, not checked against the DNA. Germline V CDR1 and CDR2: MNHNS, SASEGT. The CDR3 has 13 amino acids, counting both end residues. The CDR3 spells CASSDNGRRGFGL.

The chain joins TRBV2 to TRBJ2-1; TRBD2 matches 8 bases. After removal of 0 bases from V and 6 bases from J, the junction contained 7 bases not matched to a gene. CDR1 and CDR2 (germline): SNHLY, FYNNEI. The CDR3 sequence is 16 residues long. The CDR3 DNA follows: TGTGCCAGCAGTGAAGCAGGGAGCGGGAGTGGCAATGAGCAGTTCTTC. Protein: CASSEAGSGSGNEQFF.

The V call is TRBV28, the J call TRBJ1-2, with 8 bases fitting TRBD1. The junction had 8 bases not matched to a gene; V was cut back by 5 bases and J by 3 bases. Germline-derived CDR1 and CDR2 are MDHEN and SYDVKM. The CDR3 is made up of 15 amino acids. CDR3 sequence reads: CASSVGQGGDYGYTF. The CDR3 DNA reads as TGTGCCAGCAGTGTCGGACAGGGAGGTGACTATGGCTACACCTTC.

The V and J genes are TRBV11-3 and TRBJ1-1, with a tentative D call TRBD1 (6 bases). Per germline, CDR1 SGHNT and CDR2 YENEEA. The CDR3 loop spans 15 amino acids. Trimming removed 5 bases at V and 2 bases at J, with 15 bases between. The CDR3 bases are TGTGCCAGCAGCGGACGACAGGCGGGCAACACTGAAGCTTTCTTT. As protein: CASSGRQAGNTEAFF.

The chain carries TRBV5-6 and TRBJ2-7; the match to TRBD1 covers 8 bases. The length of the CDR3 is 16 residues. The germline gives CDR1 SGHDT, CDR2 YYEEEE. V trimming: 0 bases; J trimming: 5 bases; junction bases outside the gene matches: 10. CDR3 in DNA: TGTGCCAGCAGCTTGGTCCCCCAGGGGGCGTTGAACGAGCAGTACTTC. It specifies CASSLVPQGALNEQYF.

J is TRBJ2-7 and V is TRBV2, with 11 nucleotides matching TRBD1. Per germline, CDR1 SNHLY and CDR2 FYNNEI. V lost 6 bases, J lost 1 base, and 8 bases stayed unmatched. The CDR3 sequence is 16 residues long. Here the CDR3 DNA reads TGTGCCAGCAGGGGGACAGGGGGACTACCTTCCTACGAGCAGTACTTC. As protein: CASRGTGGLPSYEQYF.

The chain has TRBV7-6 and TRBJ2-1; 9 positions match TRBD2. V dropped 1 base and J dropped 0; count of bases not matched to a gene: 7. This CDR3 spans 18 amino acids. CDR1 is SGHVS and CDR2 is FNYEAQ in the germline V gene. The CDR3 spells CASSLGGSGRTSYNEQFF. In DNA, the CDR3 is TGTGCCAGCAGCTTAGGAGGAAGCGGGAGGACCTCCTACAATGAGCAGTTCTTC.

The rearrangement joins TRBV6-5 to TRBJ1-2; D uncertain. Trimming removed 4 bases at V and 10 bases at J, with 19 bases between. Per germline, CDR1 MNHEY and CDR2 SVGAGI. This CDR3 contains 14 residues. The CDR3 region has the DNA TGTGCCAGCAGTTTAGAGGGCACCATTCCAGTCTACACCTTC. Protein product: CASSLEGTIPVYTF.

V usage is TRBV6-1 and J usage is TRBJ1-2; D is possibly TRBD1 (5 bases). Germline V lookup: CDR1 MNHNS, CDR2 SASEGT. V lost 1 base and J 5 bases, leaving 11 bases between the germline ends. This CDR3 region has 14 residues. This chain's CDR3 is CASSEVGRTYGYTF. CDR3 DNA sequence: TGTGCCAGCAGTGAAGTAGGGCGGACATATGGCTACACCTTC.

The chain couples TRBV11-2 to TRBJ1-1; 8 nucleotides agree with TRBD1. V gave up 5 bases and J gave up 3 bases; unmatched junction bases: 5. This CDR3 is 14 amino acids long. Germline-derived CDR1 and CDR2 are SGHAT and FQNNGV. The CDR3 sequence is CASSEDRDYTEAFF. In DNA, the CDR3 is TGTGCCAGCAGCGAGGACAGGGACTACACTGAAGCTTTCTTT.

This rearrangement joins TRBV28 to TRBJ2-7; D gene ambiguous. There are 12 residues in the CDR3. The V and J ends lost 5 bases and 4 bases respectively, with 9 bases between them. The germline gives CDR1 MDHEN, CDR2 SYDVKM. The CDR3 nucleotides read TGTGCCAGCAGTCCCCCTTTATACGAGCAGTACTTC. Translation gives CASSPPLYEQYF.

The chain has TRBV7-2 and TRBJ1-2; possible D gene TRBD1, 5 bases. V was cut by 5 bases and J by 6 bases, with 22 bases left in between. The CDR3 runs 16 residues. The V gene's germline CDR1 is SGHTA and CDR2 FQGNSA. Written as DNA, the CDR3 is TGTGCCAGCAGCGACCTCCTGCGGGGCCGGACGGATGGCTACACCTTC. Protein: CASSDLLRGRTDGYTF.

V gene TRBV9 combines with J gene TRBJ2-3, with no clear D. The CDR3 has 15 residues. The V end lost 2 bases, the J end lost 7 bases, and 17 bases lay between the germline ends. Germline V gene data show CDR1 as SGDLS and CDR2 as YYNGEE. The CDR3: CASSVFLAPRNTQYF. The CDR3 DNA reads TGTGCCAGCAGCGTCTTTTTAGCTCCCAGAAATACGCAGTATTTT. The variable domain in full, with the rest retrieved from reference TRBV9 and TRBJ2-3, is DSGVTQTPKHLITATGQRVTLRCSPRSGDLSVYWYQQSLDQGLQFLIQYYNGEERAKGNILERFSAQQFPDLHSELNLSSLELGDSALYFCASSVFLAPRNTQYFGPGTRLTVL.

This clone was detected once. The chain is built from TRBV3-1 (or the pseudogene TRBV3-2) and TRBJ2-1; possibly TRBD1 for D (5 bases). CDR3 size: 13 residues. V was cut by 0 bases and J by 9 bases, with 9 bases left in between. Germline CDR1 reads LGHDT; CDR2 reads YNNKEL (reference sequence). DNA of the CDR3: TGTGCCAGCAGCCAAGATTGGGGCAGTGAGCAGTTCTTC. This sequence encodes CASSQDWGSEQFF.

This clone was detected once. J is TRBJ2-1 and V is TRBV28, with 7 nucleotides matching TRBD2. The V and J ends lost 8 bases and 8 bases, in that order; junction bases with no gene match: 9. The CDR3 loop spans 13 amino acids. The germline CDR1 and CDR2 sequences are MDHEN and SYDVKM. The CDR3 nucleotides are TGTGCCAGCCAGGTAGCGGGCTTCCATGAGCAGTTCTTC. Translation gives CASQVAGFHEQFF.

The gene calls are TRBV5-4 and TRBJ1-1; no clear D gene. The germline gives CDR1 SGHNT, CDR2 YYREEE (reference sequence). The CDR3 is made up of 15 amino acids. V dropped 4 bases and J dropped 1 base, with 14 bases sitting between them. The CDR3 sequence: CASSISSVGNTEAFF. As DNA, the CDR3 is TGTGCCAGCAGCATCTCATCGGTCGGGAACACTGAAGCTTTCTTT.

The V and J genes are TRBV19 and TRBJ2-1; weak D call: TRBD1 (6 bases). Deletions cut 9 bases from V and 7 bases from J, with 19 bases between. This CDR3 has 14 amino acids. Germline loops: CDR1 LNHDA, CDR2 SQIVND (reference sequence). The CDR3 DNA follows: TGTGCCAGCAAAACAGGGCATAGGGGAAATGAGCAGTTCTTC. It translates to CASKTGHRGNEQFF.

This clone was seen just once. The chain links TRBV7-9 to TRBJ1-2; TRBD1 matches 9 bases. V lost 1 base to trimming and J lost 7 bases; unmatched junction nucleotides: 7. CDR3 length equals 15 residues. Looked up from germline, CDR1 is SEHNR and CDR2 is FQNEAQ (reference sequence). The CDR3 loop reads CASSLVGQGNGGYTF. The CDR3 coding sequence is TGTGCCAGCAGCTTAGTCGGACAGGGGAATGGTGGCTACACCTTC. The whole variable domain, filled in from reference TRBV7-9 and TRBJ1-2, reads DTGVSQNPRHKITKRGQNVTFRCDPISEHNRLYWYRQTLGQGPEFLTYFQNEAQLEKSRLLSDRFSAERPKGSFSTLEIQRTEQGDSAMYLCASSLVGQGNGGYTFGSGTRLTVV.

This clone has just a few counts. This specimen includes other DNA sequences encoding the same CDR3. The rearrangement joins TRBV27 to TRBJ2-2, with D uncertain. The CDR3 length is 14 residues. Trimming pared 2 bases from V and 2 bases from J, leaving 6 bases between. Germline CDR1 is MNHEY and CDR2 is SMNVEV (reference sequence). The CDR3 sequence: CASSLQANTGELFF. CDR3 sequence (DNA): TGTGCCAGCAGTTTACAGGCAAACACCGGGGAGCTGTTTTTT.

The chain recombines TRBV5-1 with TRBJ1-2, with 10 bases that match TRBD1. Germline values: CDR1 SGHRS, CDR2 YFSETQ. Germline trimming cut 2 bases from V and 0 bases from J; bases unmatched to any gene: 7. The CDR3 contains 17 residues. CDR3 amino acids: CASSFATGQGANYGYTF. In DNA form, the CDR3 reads TGCGCCAGCAGCTTTGCAACTGGACAGGGGGCTAACTATGGCTACACCTTC.